Listed here are 2 T cell receptor beta chains from one sample, sequenced in a study of OX40 agonist ivuxolimab in advanced cancers. Assay used: immunoSEQ multiplex PCR; TCRdb lists only in-frame clones, some missing. The sample has about 16,000 clones; approximately 86% are singletons. Sequencing was performed on CD4+ or CD8+ T cells sorted from blood, taken in a trial of the OX40 agonist ivuxolimab. The receptors derive from an adult with an advanced solid tumor such as melanoma, head and neck, liver or kidney cancer.

Here the CDR3 reads CASSPFTRDRGLHEQYF. CDR3 nucleotides: TGTGCCAGCAGCCCTTTTACCCGGGACAGGGGTCTTCACGAGCAGTACTTC. The chain combines TRBV7-6 with TRBJ2-7, with 10 bases matching TRBD1. Germline assignment: CDR1 SGHVS and CDR2 FNYEAQ. This CDR3 has 17 residues. Trimming removed 5 bases from V and 5 bases from J; junction bases left unmatched: 15.

The chain carries TRBV7-9 and TRBJ2-7; TRBD1 is a possible D gene (6 bases). This CDR3 has 13 residues. V lost 9 bases to trimming and J lost 3 bases, with 15 bases between them. Germline CDR1 SEHNR, CDR2 FQNEAQ (reference sequence). CDR3 in DNA: TGTGCCAGTAGTGTCCGGGACAACTACGAGCAGTACTTC. Amino acids: CASSVRDNYEQYF.